This T cell receptor beta chain is drawn from a study of spatial heterogeneity in lung cancer. Study-level background: Detection consistently captured more beta-chain sequences than alpha-chain sequences. Combinations of a unique TCR and a UMI were tallied in raw reads, and on average each appeared more than ten times.

Only a few counts were recorded for this clonotype. The antigen is not known. Study-wide results and caveats: Blood contained ubiquitous expanded tumor TCRs more at resection than at follow-up.

Time point denoted: sample taken at primary tumor resection. Unsorted whole RNA samples from tumor, nontumor lung or frozen PBMC were sequenced. The V end lost 5 bases, the J end lost 0 bases, and 7 bases lay between the germline ends. Germline loops: CDR1 MNHEY, CDR2 SVGEGT. This CDR3 comprises 13 residues. MiXCR was run by TCRdb on the 5' RACE reads, yielding one entry per CDR3 protein. The sample lists more than 65,000 distinct CDR3 sequences, around 7.8% occurring once. Sequencing used PBMCs, obtained at surgery. The V gene is TRBV6-2 or TRBV6-3, the J gene TRBJ1-1, with unresolved D. This receptor was obtained from a male donor with early-stage non-small cell lung cancer. The CDR3 protein is CASSIVLNTEAFF. The CDR3 nucleotides are TGTGCCAGCAGTATCGTTCTGAACACTGAAGCTTTCTTT.